The 16 T cell receptor beta chains listed next were all sequenced from one sample in a study of blood T cell repertoires in COVID-19. The protocol was immunoSEQ multiplex PCR, while the TCRdb copy is restricted to in-frame clones and leaves out a portion. The table includes roughly 250,000 clones, 85% to 90% detected once. Sequencing was performed on peripheral blood. The receptor set was obtained from a woman between 40 and 50 years old with acute or convalescent COVID-19.

The V and J genes are TRBV2 and TRBJ2-3, with D unclear. This CDR3 has 12 residues. Germline CDR1 SNHLY, CDR2 FYNNEI. The V end lost 6 bases, the J end lost 4 bases, and 8 bases lay between the germline ends. The CDR3, as DNA: TGTGCCAGCAGGTACCAGGCAGATACGCAGTATTTT. Translation: CASRYQADTQYF.

The chain employs TRBV28 and TRBJ2-1; D is ambiguous. V was clipped by 2 bases and J by 10 bases, with 12 bases between them. Germline V gives CDR1 MDHEN, CDR2 SYDVKM. This CDR3 has 13 amino acids. The DNA for the CDR3 is TGTGCCAGCAGTTTAACCGTAGATGTGGAGCAGTTCTTC. As protein: CASSLTVDVEQFF.

The chain recombines TRBV3-1 (or the pseudogene TRBV3-2) with TRBJ1-6; 7 positions agree with TRBD1. The CDR3 totals 17 residues. V trimming: 2 bases; J trimming: 0 bases; junction bases outside the gene matches: 4. CDR1 and CDR2 (germline): LGHDT, YNNKEL (reference sequence). In DNA, the CDR3 is TGTGCCAGCAGCCAAAGACAGGGACGCTCCTATAATTCACCCCTCCACTTT. Translation gives CASSQRQGRSYNSPLHF.

V and J are TRBV4-1 and TRBJ2-1; no definite D call. The germline V gene has CDR1 MGHRA and CDR2 YSYEKL. V was pared by 1 base and J by 7 bases, with 14 bases between. The CDR3 runs 15 residues. The CDR3 sequence: CASSQGGLGPNEQFF. For the CDR3, the DNA is TGCGCCAGCAGCCAAGGTGGGCTGGGCCCGAATGAGCAGTTCTTC.

This sequence joins TRBV5-1 and TRBJ2-2; a weak D match, TRBD1 (5 bases). CDR1 SGHRS and CDR2 YFSETQ come from the germline V gene. The length of the CDR3 is 14 residues. Trimming left V 1 base short and J 4 bases short, with 8 bases between. This chain's CDR3 is CASSLQGATGELFF. As DNA, the CDR3 is TGCGCCAGCAGCTTGCAGGGTGCCACCGGGGAGCTGTTTTTT.

The rearrangement uses TRBV7-3 and TRBJ2-2; D unclear. The CDR3 loop spans 15 amino acids. Germline V CDR1 and CDR2: SGHTA, FQGTGA. V lost 5 bases and J lost 3, with 13 bases in between. This chain's CDR3 is CASSPSLIDTGELFF. The CDR3 DNA reads as TGTGCCAGCAGCCCCTCCCTAATAGACACCGGGGAGCTGTTTTTT. The complete variable domain, with remaining parts taken from reference TRBV7-3 and TRBJ2-2, reads GAGVSQTPSNKVTEKGKYVELRCDPISGHTALYWYRQSLGQGPEFLIYFQGTGAADDSGLPNDRFFAVRPEGSVSTLKIQRTERGDSAVYLCASSPSLIDTGELFFGEGSRLTVL.

This chain links TRBV6-5 with TRBJ1-2; no definite D call. Trimming left V 7 bases short and J 5 bases short, with 8 bases between. Germline V gene lookup returns CDR1 MNHEY and CDR2 SVGAGI. CDR3 length: 11 amino acids. The CDR3 here is CASTSPYGYTF. CDR3 DNA: TGTGCCAGCACCTCCCCGTATGGCTACACCTTC.

The chain is built from TRBV30 and TRBJ1-1; D is possibly TRBD1 (6 bases). This CDR3 spans 13 amino acids. Trimming took 0 bases from V and 3 from J, leaving 8 bases between them. CDR1 and CDR2 (germline): GTSNPN, SVGIG (reference sequence). This chain's CDR3 is CAWSVTGYTEAFF. The CDR3 bases are TGTGCCTGGAGTGTTACAGGGTACACTGAAGCTTTCTTT.

The CDR3 DNA reads as TGTGCCAGCAGCCCCTCAGGGGGTATCGTCTATGGCTACACCTTC. It is translated as CASSPSGGIVYGYTF. This chain links TRBV11-2 with TRBJ1-2; 7 nucleotides line up with TRBD1. The germline CDR1 and CDR2 sequences are SGHAT and FQNNGV. V trimming: 5 bases; J trimming: 4 bases; junction bases outside the gene matches: 10. The CDR3 consists of 15 residues.

The rearrangement links TRBV9 to TRBJ1-3, with D unresolved. CDR1 and CDR2 (germline): SGDLS, YYNGEE. V dropped 0 bases and J dropped 0 bases, with 4 bases sitting between them. The CDR3 is 14 amino acids. The CDR3 spells CASSVDNSGNTIYF. The DNA for the CDR3 is TGTGCCAGCAGCGTAGACAACTCTGGAAACACCATATATTTT.

The chain couples TRBV19 to TRBJ2-1, with D possibly matching TRBD2 (6 bases). The ends were cut back, 3 bases at V and 0 bases at J, with 9 bases in the middle. CDR3 size: 15 residues. Per germline, CDR1 LNHDA and CDR2 SQIVND (reference sequence). Here the CDR3 reads CASSMEGSSYNEQFF. CDR3 DNA: TGTGCCAGTAGTATGGAGGGTAGCTCCTACAATGAGCAGTTCTTC.

CDR3 nucleotides: TGTGCCAGCAGCAAAGTGGGGACTAGATCGGCCCAGTACGTC. Translation: CASSKVGTRSAQYV. The chain couples TRBV21-1 to TRBJ2-7; TRBD2 was called by the table and not checked on the DNA. TRBV21-1 is shown as a pseudogene. The CDR3 is 14 residues long.

The chain carries TRBV11-2 and TRBJ2-3; tentatively, D is TRBD2 (7 bases). Trimming stripped 5 bases from V and 2 bases from J, with 20 bases between. The CDR3 is 17 residues long. From germline, CDR1 is SGHAT and CDR2 FQNNGV. CDR3 sequence: CASSLGKEGGVTDTQYF. The CDR3 DNA sequence: TGTGCCAGCAGCCTGGGGAAGGAGGGGGGGGTCACAGATACGCAGTATTTT.

The V call is TRBV5-1, the J call TRBJ2-1; D perhaps matches TRBD1 (5 bases). The CDR3 is 16 residues long. The ends were cut back, 4 bases at V and 0 bases at J, with 14 bases in the middle. The germline gives CDR1 SGHRS, CDR2 YFSETQ. CDR3: CASSLEGVPSYNEQFF. As DNA, the CDR3 is TGCGCCAGCAGCCTGGAAGGGGTTCCCTCCTACAATGAGCAGTTCTTC.

The V call is TRBV5-1, the J call TRBJ2-1, with 7 nucleotides matching TRBD2. The ends lost 0 bases at V and 5 bases at J; junction bases unmatched: 8. This CDR3 contains 16 residues. The germline V gene has CDR1 SGHRS and CDR2 YFSETQ. The CDR3 sequence is CASSLAASGANNEQFF. The CDR3 DNA sequence: TGCGCCAGCAGCTTGGCAGCCAGCGGGGCCAACAATGAGCAGTTCTTC.

V is TRBV6-4 and J is TRBJ2-2; 10 nucleotides align to TRBD2. The CDR3 has 19 amino acids. The junction had 21 bases not matched to a gene; V was cut back by 9 bases and J by 5 bases. Germline V gives CDR1 MRHNA, CDR2 SNTAGT. The CDR3 DNA reads as TGTGCCAGAGCAGACGGCGCGGGACTAGCGAGGATAAGGACCGGGGAGCTGTTTTTT. It specifies CARADGAGLARIRTGELFF.